A single sample gave rise to the 9 T cell receptor beta chains below, sequenced in a study of beta chain features in type 1 diabetes. What was sequenced were expressed TCRB transcripts, since all of the isolated RNA had been reverse transcribed. Libraries were prepared by immunoSEQ multiplex PCR; TCRdb keeps only in-frame clonotypes and omits some of them. The table includes hundreds of thousands of clones, roughly an eighth detected once. These receptors have no known antigen. Study-wide points: In every one of the four CD4+ subsets, TCRB CDR3s were moderately but significantly shorter in Type 1 diabetes patients.

The sequenced sample was naive CD4+ T cells from blood. The receptors stem from a man in his late teens or twenties with type 1 diabetes.

This clone was picked up a small number of times. The chain is built from TRBV5-1 and TRBJ1-5; 7 bases align to TRBD1. J gave up 1 base and V 4 bases, and 5 bases lay outside the gene matches. CDR1 is SGHRS and CDR2 is YFSETQ in the germline V gene. The length of the CDR3 is 15 residues. The DNA for the CDR3 is TGCGCCAGCAGCCCAGGACAGGCCAGCAATCAGCCCCAGCATTTT. Residues: CASSPGQASNQPQHF. Full variable domain (remainder filled in from reference TRBV5-1 and TRBJ1-5): KAGVTQTPRYLIKTRGQQVTLSCSPISGHRSVSWYQQTPGQGLQFLFEYFSETQRNKGNFPGRFSGRQFSNSRSEMNVSTLELGDSALYLCASSPGQASNQPQHFGDGTRLSIL.

The chain recombines TRBV28 with TRBJ2-5; D perhaps matches TRBD1 (6 bases). V lost 5 bases to trimming and J lost 6 bases, with 13 bases between them. Germline CDR1 reads MDHEN; CDR2 reads SYDVKM. The CDR3 loop spans 13 amino acids. For the CDR3, the DNA is TGTGCCAGCAGTCCCTCAGGGGTGCAGACCCAGTACTTC. This encodes CASSPSGVQTQYF.

The chain employs TRBV2 and TRBJ2-2, with D possibly matching TRBD2 (6 bases). CDR1 SNHLY and CDR2 FYNNEI come from the germline V gene. The CDR3 consists of 14 residues. Trimming took off 11 bases at V and 5 bases at J, with 18 bases between the two ends. CDR3 bases: TGTGCCGGAACAGCGGGCTTAGAGACCGGGGAGCTGTTTTTT. Its translation: CAGTAGLETGELFF.

The chain couples TRBV6-5 to TRBJ2-3; perhaps TRBD1 as D (6 bases). The V and J ends lost 5 bases and 2 bases respectively, with 11 bases between them. Germline CDR1 MNHEY, CDR2 SVGAGI. CDR3 length: 14 residues. The CDR3 nucleotides read TGTGCCAGCAGTCGACAGGAGCCCACAGATACGCAGTATTTT. Its translation: CASSRQEPTDTQYF.

In this sample, this clone turned up a few times. The gene calls are TRBV30 and TRBJ2-7; 9 bases fit TRBD1. The CDR3 contains 13 residues. The trim removed 5 bases at V and 3 bases at J, leaving 5 bases unmatched. Germline V CDR1 and CDR2: GTSNPN, SVGIG (reference sequence). The CDR3 sequence: CAWAGTGFYEQYF. In DNA form, the CDR3 reads TGTGCCTGGGCCGGGACAGGGTTCTACGAGCAGTACTTC.

V and J are TRBV30 and TRBJ1-4; 11 nucleotides line up with TRBD1. Germline V gene lookup returns CDR1 GTSNPN and CDR2 SVGIG (reference sequence). The CDR3 runs 15 residues. The trim removed 2 bases at V and 5 bases at J, leaving 4 bases unmatched. Here the CDR3 DNA reads TGTGCCTGGAGTCTGGGGACAGGGGGGAATGAAAAACTGTTTTTT. It yields the protein CAWSLGTGGNEKLFF.

This chain links TRBV5-8 with TRBJ2-3; D is perhaps TRBD1 (7 bases). Germline V gives CDR1 SGHTS, CDR2 YDEGEE. This CDR3 is 14 amino acids long. The V end lost 4 bases, the J end lost 6 bases, and 15 bases lay between the germline ends. CDR3 region: CASSPFRGVDTQYF. The CDR3 region has the DNA TGTGCCAGCAGCCCCTTCAGGGGGGTGGATACGCAGTATTTT.

The genes are TRBV5-1 and TRBJ1-2, with D hard to call. CDR3 size: 12 residues. CDR1 is SGHRS and CDR2 is YFSETQ in the germline V gene. Trimming removed 6 bases from V and 4 bases from J, with 10 bases in between. Written as DNA, the CDR3 is TGCGCCAGCACCGAGGGCGGCTATGGCTACACCTTC. It encodes CASTEGGYGYTF.

The V call is TRBV20-1, the J call TRBJ1-2, with D uncertain. The CDR3 contains 10 residues. In germline, CDR1 is DFQATT, CDR2 SNEGSKA (reference sequence). The V and J ends lost 5 bases and 3 bases respectively, with 4 bases between them. CDR3 sequence: CSASDYGYTF. In DNA form, the CDR3 reads TGCAGTGCTTCGGACTATGGCTACACCTTC.